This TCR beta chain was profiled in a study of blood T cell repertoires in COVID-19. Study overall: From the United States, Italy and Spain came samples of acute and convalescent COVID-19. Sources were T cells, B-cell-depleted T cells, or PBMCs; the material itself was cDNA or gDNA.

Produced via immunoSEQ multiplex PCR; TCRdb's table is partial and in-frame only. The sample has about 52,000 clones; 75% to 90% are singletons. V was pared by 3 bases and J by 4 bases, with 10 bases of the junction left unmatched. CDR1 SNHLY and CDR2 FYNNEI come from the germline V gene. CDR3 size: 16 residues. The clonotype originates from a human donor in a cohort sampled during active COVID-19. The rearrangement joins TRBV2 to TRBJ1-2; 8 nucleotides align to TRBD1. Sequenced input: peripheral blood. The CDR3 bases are TGTGCCAGCAGTGAGGGAGACAGGGGAGTAGGCTATGGCTACACCTTC. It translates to CASSEGDRGVGYGYTF.